Listed here is a single T cell receptor (beta chain). Its specificity is unknown. Sequencing used immunoSEQ multiplex PCR; TCRdb keeps in-frame clones, though not all of them. The sample has just under 85,000 clones; about 91% are singletons. The sample originates from a study of graft-versus-host responses after intestinal transplantation. Turning to the study itself: Grafts that recipients had were multivisceral, liver-intestinal, or isolated intestinal transplants. After anti-thymocyte globulin induction, recipients took tacrolimus and steroids for around three years.

Germline V gene data show CDR1 as SNHLY and CDR2 as FYNNEI. The CDR3 is 16 residues long. The V segment lost 9 bases and the J segment 2 bases; nucleotides outside the gene matches: 13. The receptor was derived from a human donor who was the organ donor for an intestinal transplant. The chain couples TRBV2 to TRBJ2-3; 8 positions agree with TRBD2. The starting material was unstimulated CD8+ T cells sorted from spleen or lymph node cells, obtained before transplant. The CDR3 reads CARSGEAGETTDTQYF. CDR3 DNA: TGTGCCAGGAGCGGAGAAGCGGGGGAGACCACAGATACGCAGTATTTT.